These 25 T cell receptor beta chains share one sample of origin, sequenced in a study of cytomegalovirus exposure and HLA in healthy donors. Primers for the PCR totalled 60 Vbeta and 13 Jbeta. The data were produced by immunoSEQ multiplex PCR, yet TCRdb's version contains in-frame clones alone and is incomplete. This table holds some 70,000 clones. The source material was PBMCs. The receptor source for this set is a boy aged 5-17 years in good health and CMV-seronegative.

This sequence joins TRBV7-9 and TRBJ2-1; 8 bases fit TRBD1. Germline V gene lookup returns CDR1 SEHNR and CDR2 FQNEAQ (reference sequence). With V trimmed by 7 bases and J by 0 bases, 11 bases remained unmatched. The CDR3 sequence is 17 residues long. In DNA, the CDR3 is TGTGCCAGCACCCCCGGACAGGGCGACAGCTCCTACAATGAGCAGTTCTTC. It encodes CASTPGQGDSSYNEQFF. The complete variable domain, with remaining parts taken from reference TRBV7-9 and TRBJ2-1, reads DTGVSQNPRHKITKRGQNVTFRCDPISEHNRLYWYRQTLGQGPEFLTYFQNEAQLEKSRLLSDRFSAERPKGSFSTLEIQRTEQGDSAMYLCASTPGQGDSSYNEQFFGPGTRLTVL.

In the case of this clone: An end of the junction does not agree with germline; a read error may underlie this. This chain connects TRBV18 to TRBJ2-2, with a tentative D call TRBD2 (5 bases). This CDR3 contains 15 residues. CDR1 and CDR2 (germline): KGHSH, LQKENI. The CDR3 region has the DNA TGTGCCAGCTCATCACCCATTACTAGTGCCGGGGAGCTGTTTTTT. As protein: CASSSPITSAGELFF.

Concerning this clone itself: One junction end does not reproduce the germline sequence, and a read error may be involved. This chain uses TRBV30 with TRBJ1-1; TRBD1 might be the D (5 bases). Germline CDR1 reads GTSNPN; CDR2 reads SVGIG (reference sequence). This CDR3 is built from 12 residues. The CDR3 reads CAWSEGEAEDFF. CDR3 nucleotide sequence: TGTGCCTGGAGCGAAGGGGAGGCTGAAGATTTCTTT.

The rearrangement joins TRBV6-5 to TRBJ2-2, with D unresolved. The CDR3 has 11 amino acids. The V gene lost 6 bases and the J gene lost 5 bases, with 4 bases spanning the gap. Germline V gene data show CDR1 as MNHEY and CDR2 as SVGAGI. CDR3 loop: CASSGTGELFF. DNA of the CDR3: TGTGCCAGCAGCGGGACCGGGGAGCTGTTTTTT.

This chain connects TRBV2 to TRBJ1-2; TRBD1 matches 7 bases. The CDR3 loop spans 13 amino acids. Germline lookup yields CDR1 SNHLY and CDR2 FYNNEI. V shed 8 bases, J shed 7 bases, and the junction held 10 bases outside the gene matches. This chain's CDR3 is CASRWGQGGGYTF. The CDR3 DNA is TGTGCCAGCCGATGGGGTCAGGGGGGTGGCTACACCTTC.

This chain joins TRBV4-3 and TRBJ2-3; D not resolved. CDR1 and CDR2 (germline): LGHNA, YSLEER. V was pared by 2 bases and J by 2 bases, with 14 bases between. The CDR3 covers 16 residues. The CDR3 coding sequence is TGCGCCAGCAGCCAATCCTCGCGGAGCCTCACAGATACGCAGTATTTT. Its protein is CASSQSSRSLTDTQYF.

The V gene is TRBV6-1, the J gene TRBJ2-7, with 12 bases matching TRBD2. Germline V gene sequence: CDR1 MNHNS, CDR2 SASEGT. The CDR3 is 14 residues long. After removal of 8 bases from V and 3 bases from J, the junction contained 5 bases not matched to a gene. The CDR3 spells CASSLAGGHYEQYF. Here the CDR3 DNA reads TGTGCCAGCTCTCTAGCGGGGGGGCACTACGAGCAGTACTTC.

The rearrangement links TRBV4-1 to TRBJ1-6, with D unclear. This CDR3 region has 17 residues. The germline V gene encodes CDR1 MGHRA and CDR2 YSYEKL. V lost 0 bases to trimming and J lost 7 bases, with 16 bases between them. CDR3 in DNA: TGCGCCAGCAGCCAAGATTTAAGCCGCCGCCCGAATTCACCCCTCCACTTT. Translating it yields CASSQDLSRRPNSPLHF.

The chain employs TRBV18 and TRBJ1-2; 7 positions agree with TRBD1. This CDR3 contains 20 residues. The V gene end was trimmed by 2 bases and the J gene end by 4 bases; junction bases not matched to a gene: 22. Germline CDR1 KGHSH, CDR2 LQKENI. CDR3 loop: CASSPLALQGSVDTAYGYTF. The CDR3 DNA follows: TGTGCCAGCTCACCATTGGCCTTACAGGGGTCGGTCGACACCGCCTATGGCTACACCTTC.

V and J are TRBV11-2 and TRBJ1-1; possible D gene TRBD1, 6 bases. The CDR3 is made up of 12 amino acids. Germline loops: CDR1 SGHAT, CDR2 FQNNGV. The V and J ends lost 5 bases and 7 bases respectively, with 11 bases between them. CDR3 nucleotides: TGTGCCAGCAGCGAGGGGGTCGGTGAAGCTTTCTTT. It is translated as CASSEGVGEAFF.

J is TRBJ2-1 and V is TRBV4-1, with 7 bases identical to TRBD1. This CDR3 region has 14 residues. With V trimmed by 0 bases and J by 7 bases, 3 bases remained unmatched. Germline CDR1 MGHRA, CDR2 YSYEKL. CDR3 in amino acids: CASSQDRTGNEQFF. DNA of the CDR3: TGCGCCAGCAGCCAAGATAGGACAGGTAATGAGCAGTTCTTC.

The rearrangement links TRBV27 to TRBJ2-1; D uncertain. Germline values: CDR1 MNHEY, CDR2 SMNVEV (reference sequence). Trimming removed 2 bases from V and 9 bases from J, with 17 bases in between. This CDR3 has 15 residues. CDR3 region: CASSLTHASPGEQFF. The CDR3 bases are TGTGCCAGCAGTTTAACCCATGCGAGTCCAGGTGAGCAGTTCTTC.

Comments on this clone: Germline and junction disagree at one end, which may indicate a read error. The rearrangement uses TRBV30 and TRBJ1-4; TRBD1 aligns across 7 bases. The CDR3 has 15 amino acids. Germline-derived CDR1 and CDR2 are GTSNPN and SVGIG (reference sequence). The CDR3 reads CAGSVATGSGEKLFF. CDR3 sequence (DNA): TGTGCCGGGAGTGTAGCGACAGGGTCAGGGGAAAAACTGTTTTTT.

The CDR3 nucleotides are TGTGCCAGCTGGGCGAGTTTGGGGGAGGACTATGGCTACACCTTC. It codes for CASWASLGEDYGYTF. The V gene is TRBV6-5, the J gene TRBJ1-2, with a possible D match to TRBD1 (5 bases). Trimming left V 8 bases short and J 3 bases short, with 19 bases between. Germline assignment: CDR1 MNHEY and CDR2 SVGAGI. The CDR3 sequence is 15 residues long.

This rearrangement joins TRBV7-9 to TRBJ1-4; 8 bases fit TRBD1. The CDR3 runs 19 residues. V trimming: 4 bases; J trimming: 5 bases; junction bases outside the gene matches: 18. CDR1 and CDR2 from the germline V gene are SEHNR and FQNEAQ (reference sequence). Here the CDR3 reads CASSSGQGGSTLRNEKLFF. DNA for the CDR3: TGTGCCAGCAGCTCTGGACAGGGAGGGAGTACGCTCCGGAATGAAAAACTGTTTTTT.

The rearrangement uses TRBV6-1 and TRBJ2-7; TRBD1 matches 9 bases. Trimming took 1 base from V and 5 from J; bases not matched to a gene: 12. This CDR3 has 17 residues. The germline V gene has CDR1 MNHNS and CDR2 SASEGT. The CDR3 DNA sequence: TGTGCCAGCAGTGAAGTTTGGACAGGGGTAAGGGGGGACGAGCAGTACTTC. Protein product: CASSEVWTGVRGDEQYF.

J is TRBJ1-1 and V is TRBV30; a possible D gene is TRBD1 (6 bases). The CDR3 length is 14 residues. Trimming stripped 5 bases from V and 4 bases from J, with 17 bases between. Germline CDR1 reads GTSNPN; CDR2 reads SVGIG (reference sequence). CDR3 sequence (DNA): TGTGCCTGGGGTCCCGGGACACCCGGCACTGAAGCTTTCTTT. Translated: CAWGPGTPGTEAFF.

This chain joins TRBV11-2 and TRBJ2-1; tentatively, D is TRBD2 (6 bases). Trimming took off 6 bases at V and 9 bases at J, with 18 bases between the two ends. Germline V gene data show CDR1 as SGHAT and CDR2 as FQNNGV. The CDR3 loop spans 14 amino acids. CDR3 nucleotide sequence: TGTGCCAGCAGTATGTCCGGGAGTAGGGTTGAGCAGTTCTTC. Protein: CASSMSGSRVEQFF. Together with reference TRBV11-2 and TRBJ2-1, the CDR3 gives the full variable domain: EAGVAQSPRYKIIEKRQSVAFWCNPISGHATLYWYQQILGQGPKLLIQFQNNGVVDDSQLPKDRFSAERLKGVDSTLKIQPAKLEDSAVYLCASSMSGSRVEQFFGPGTRLTVL.

This chain uses TRBV4-1 with TRBJ2-2, with D possibly TRBD1 on 6 matching bases. CDR1 MGHRA and CDR2 YSYEKL come from the germline V gene. The CDR3 consists of 18 residues. V lost 5 bases and J lost 7, with 26 bases in between. The CDR3 sequence: CASSSDRGFQVGGGELFF. The CDR3 DNA is TGCGCCAGCAGCTCTGATAGGGGGTTTCAGGTCGGAGGCGGGGAGCTGTTTTTT.

J is TRBJ1-4 and V is TRBV7-4; tentative D call: TRBD1 (6 bases). Per the germline V gene, CDR1 is SGHVT and CDR2 is SQSDAQ. CDR3 length: 17 amino acids. The ends were cut back, 4 bases at V and 1 base at J, with 16 bases in the middle. DNA of the CDR3: TGTGCCAGCAGCTCCCAACAGGGCAGGTTAACTAATGAAAAACTGTTTTTT. This translates into CASSSQQGRLTNEKLFF.

CDR3 nucleotide sequence: TGCGCCAGCAGCTTGGCCGATCGGAAGCGGGGCACTGAAGCTTTCTTT. This codes for CASSLADRKRGTEAFF. The chain has TRBV5-1 and TRBJ1-1, with no clear D. CDR1 and CDR2 from the germline V gene are SGHRS and YFSETQ. There are 16 residues in the CDR3. V lost 0 bases, J lost 4 bases, and 16 bases lay in between.

The CDR3 region is CASSKDSSNQPQHF. In DNA, the CDR3 is TGTGCCAGCAGCAAAGACAGTAGCAATCAGCCCCAGCATTTT. The rearrangement links TRBV7-9 to TRBJ1-5; D might be TRBD1 (5 bases). The germline V gene encodes CDR1 SEHNR and CDR2 FQNEAQ (reference sequence). Trimming took off 5 bases at V and 0 bases at J, with 8 bases between the two ends. This CDR3 spans 14 amino acids.

The chain combines TRBV19 with TRBJ1-1; TRBD1 matches 10 bases. Germline V gives CDR1 LNHDA, CDR2 SQIVND (reference sequence). The V segment lost 9 bases and the J segment 2 bases; nucleotides outside the gene matches: 12. The CDR3 sequence is 16 residues long. CDR3 sequence reads: CASAVEGQGSNTEAFF. For the CDR3, the DNA is TGTGCCAGCGCGGTGGAGGGACAGGGGAGCAACACTGAAGCTTTCTTT. Full variable domain (outside the CDR3, taken from reference TRBV19 and TRBJ1-1): DGGITQSPKYLFRKEGQNVTLSCEQNLNHDAMYWYRQDPGQGLRLIYYSQIVNDFQKGDIAEGYSVSREKKESFPLTVTSAQKNPTAFYLCASAVEGQGSNTEAFFGQGTRLTVV.

The chain has TRBV18 and TRBJ2-5; D might be TRBD1 (5 bases). Germline CDR1 is KGHSH and CDR2 is LQKENI. V lost 1 base and J lost 5, with 11 bases in between. CDR3 length: 14 amino acids. The CDR3 DNA follows: TGTGCCAGCTCACCACGGGCAGGGCAGGAGACCCAGTACTTC. Translation gives CASSPRAGQETQYF. The variable domain in full, with the rest retrieved from reference TRBV18 and TRBJ2-5, is NAGVMQNPRHLVRRRGQEARLRCSPMKGHSHVYWYRQLPEEGLKFMVYLQKENIIDESGMPKERFSAEFPKEGPSILRIQQVVRGDSAAYFCASSPRAGQETQYFGPGTRLLVL.

V gene TRBV5-1 combines with J gene TRBJ2-7, with 7 bases identical to TRBD1. With 5 bases clipped from V and 6 bases from J, the junction kept 5 bases outside the gene matches. CDR1 and CDR2 (germline): SGHRS, YFSETQ. This CDR3 has 12 residues. In nucleotides, the CDR3 is TGCGCCAGCAGGGAGGCAGGGGGCGAGCAGTACTTC. This encodes CASREAGGEQYF.